This T cell receptor beta chain was profiled in a study of graft-versus-host responses after intestinal transplantation. Turning to the study itself: The whole recipient group had anti-thymocyte globulin induction followed by tacrolimus and steroids for around three years.

V shed 2 bases, J shed 2 bases, and the junction held 3 bases outside the gene matches. The V gene's germline CDR1 is MGHRA and CDR2 YSYEKL. CDR3 length equals 15 residues. A word on this clone: Its antigen is not identified.

Study conclusions and caveats: GvH clones were found in recipient marrow; some appeared first in ileum or blood. Early after transplant, HvG clones declined as circulating GvH clones peaked.

The repertoire was sequenced with immunoSEQ multiplex PCR; TCRdb's copy has only in-frame clones and lacks some. Here the sample spans about 110,000 clones, approximately 93% being singletons. The sequenced sample was unstimulated CD8+ T cells sorted from spleen or lymph node cells, obtained before transplant. The receptor was derived from a human donor who was the organ donor for an intestinal transplant. This sequence joins TRBV4-1 and TRBJ1-3; TRBD1 aligns across 7 bases. The DNA of the CDR3 is TGCGCCAGCAGCCAACCTCAGGGGGCTGGAAACACCATATATTTT. Translated, it gives CASSQPQGAGNTIYF.